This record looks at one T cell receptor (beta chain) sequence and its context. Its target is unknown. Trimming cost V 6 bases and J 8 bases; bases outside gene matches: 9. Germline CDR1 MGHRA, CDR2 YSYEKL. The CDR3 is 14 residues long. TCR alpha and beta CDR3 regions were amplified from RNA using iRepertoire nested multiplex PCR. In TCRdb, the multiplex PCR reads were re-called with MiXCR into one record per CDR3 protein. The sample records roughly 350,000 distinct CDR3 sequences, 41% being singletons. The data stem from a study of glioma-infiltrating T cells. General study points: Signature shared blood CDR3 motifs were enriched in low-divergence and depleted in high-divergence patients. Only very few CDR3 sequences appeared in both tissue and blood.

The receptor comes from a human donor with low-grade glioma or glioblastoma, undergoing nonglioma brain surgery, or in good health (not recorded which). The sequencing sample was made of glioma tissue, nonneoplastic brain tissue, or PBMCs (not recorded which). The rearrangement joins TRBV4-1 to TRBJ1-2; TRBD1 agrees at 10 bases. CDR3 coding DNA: TGCGCCAGCAGACAGGCGACAGGGGGCAGAGGCTACACCTTC. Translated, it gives CASRQATGGRGYTF.